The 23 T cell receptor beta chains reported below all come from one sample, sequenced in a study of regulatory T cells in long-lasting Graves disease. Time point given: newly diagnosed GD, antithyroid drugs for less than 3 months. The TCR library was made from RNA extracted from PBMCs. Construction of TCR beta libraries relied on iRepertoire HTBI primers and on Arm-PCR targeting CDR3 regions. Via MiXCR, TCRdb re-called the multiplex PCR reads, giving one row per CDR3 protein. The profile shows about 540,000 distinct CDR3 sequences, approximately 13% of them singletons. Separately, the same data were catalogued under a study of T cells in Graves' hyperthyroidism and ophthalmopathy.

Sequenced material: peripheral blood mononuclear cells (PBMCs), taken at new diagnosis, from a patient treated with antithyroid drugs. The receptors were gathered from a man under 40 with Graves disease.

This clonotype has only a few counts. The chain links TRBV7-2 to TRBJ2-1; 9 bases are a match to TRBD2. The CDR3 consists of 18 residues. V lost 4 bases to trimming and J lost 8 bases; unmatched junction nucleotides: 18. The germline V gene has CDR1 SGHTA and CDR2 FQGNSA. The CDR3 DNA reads TGTGCCAGCAGCTCCGCCCAATGGACTAAGCGGGAGGTATATGAGCAGTTCTTC. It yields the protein CASSSAQWTKREVYEQFF.

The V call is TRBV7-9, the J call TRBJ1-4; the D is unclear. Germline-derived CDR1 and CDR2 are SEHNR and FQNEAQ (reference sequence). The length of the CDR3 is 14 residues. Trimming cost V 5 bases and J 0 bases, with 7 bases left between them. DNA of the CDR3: TGTGCCAGCAGCGCGGGGACAACTAATGAAAAACTGTTTTTT. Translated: CASSAGTTNEKLFF.

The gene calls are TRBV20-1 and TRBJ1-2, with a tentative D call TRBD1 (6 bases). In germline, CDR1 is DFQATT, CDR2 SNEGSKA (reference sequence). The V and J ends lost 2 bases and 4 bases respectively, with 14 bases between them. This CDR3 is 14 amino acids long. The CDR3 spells CSARSPPDSYGYTF. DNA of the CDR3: TGCAGTGCTAGATCGCCACCGGACAGCTATGGCTACACCTTC.

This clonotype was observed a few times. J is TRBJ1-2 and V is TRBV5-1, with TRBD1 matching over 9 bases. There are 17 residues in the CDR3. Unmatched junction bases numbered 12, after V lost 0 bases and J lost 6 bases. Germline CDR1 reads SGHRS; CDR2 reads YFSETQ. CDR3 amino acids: CASSLGGQGTMKNGYTF. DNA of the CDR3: TGCGCCAGCAGCTTGGGGGGACAGGGCACGATGAAGAATGGCTACACCTTC. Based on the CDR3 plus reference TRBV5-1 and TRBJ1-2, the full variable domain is KAGVTQTPRYLIKTRGQQVTLSCSPISGHRSVSWYQQTPGQGLQFLFEYFSETQRNKGNFPGRFSGRQFSNSRSEMNVSTLELGDSALYLCASSLGGQGTMKNGYTFGSGTRLTVV.

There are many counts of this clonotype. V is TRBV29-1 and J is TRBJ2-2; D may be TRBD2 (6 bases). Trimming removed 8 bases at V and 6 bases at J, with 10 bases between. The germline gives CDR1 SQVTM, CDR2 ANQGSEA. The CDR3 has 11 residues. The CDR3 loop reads CSIAEAGELFF. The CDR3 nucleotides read TGCAGCATAGCGGAGGCCGGGGAGCTGTTTTTT.

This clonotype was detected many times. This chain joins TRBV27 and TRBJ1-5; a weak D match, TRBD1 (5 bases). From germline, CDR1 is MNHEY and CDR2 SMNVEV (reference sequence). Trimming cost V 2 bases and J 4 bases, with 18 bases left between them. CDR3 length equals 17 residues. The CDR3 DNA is TGTGCCAGCAGTTTAACCGGTCCCGGGACCGGTAATCAGCCCCAGCATTTT. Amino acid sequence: CASSLTGPGTGNQPQHF.

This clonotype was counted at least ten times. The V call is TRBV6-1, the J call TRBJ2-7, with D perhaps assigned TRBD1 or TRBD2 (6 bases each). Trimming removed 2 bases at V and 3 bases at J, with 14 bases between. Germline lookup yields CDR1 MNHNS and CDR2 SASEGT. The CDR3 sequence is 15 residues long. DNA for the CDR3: TGTGCCAGCAGTGAACTCCCGGGGGCCGACTACGAGCAGTACTTC. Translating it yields CASSELPGADYEQYF.

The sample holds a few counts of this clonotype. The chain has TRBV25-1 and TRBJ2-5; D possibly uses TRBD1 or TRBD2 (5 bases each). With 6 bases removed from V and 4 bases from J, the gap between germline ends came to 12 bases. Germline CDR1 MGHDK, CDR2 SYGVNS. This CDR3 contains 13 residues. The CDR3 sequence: CASRSPGRETQYF. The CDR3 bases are TGTGCCAGCAGGAGTCCAGGGAGAGAGACCCAGTACTTC. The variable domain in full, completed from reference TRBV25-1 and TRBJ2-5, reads EADIYQTPRYLVIGTGKKITLECSQTMGHDKMYWYQQDPGMELHLIHYSYGVNSTEKGDLSSESTVSRIRTEHFPLTLESARPSHTSQYLCASRSPGRETQYFGPGTRLLVL.

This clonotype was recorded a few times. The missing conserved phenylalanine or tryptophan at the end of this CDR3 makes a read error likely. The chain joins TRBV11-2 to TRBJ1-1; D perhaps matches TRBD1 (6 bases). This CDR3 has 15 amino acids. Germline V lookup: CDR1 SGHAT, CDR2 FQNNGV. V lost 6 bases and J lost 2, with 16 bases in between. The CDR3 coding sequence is TGTGCCAGCAGGCAACCCGGGACAAAAAACACTGAAGCTTTCCTT. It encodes CASRQPGTKNTEAFL.

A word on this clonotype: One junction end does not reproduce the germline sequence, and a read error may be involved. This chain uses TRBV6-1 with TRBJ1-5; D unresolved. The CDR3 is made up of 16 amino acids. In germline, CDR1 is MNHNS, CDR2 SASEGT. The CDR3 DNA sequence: TGTGCCAGCAGTGAAGGAAGAGGATATAGCAATCAACCCCAGCATTTT. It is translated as CASSEGRGYSNQPQHF.

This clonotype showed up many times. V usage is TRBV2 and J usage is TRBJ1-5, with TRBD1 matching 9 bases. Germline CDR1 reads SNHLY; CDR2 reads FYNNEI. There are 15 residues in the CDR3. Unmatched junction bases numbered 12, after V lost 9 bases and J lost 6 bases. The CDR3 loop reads CASLPVTGGSQPQHF. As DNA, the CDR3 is TGTGCCAGTTTGCCCGTGACAGGGGGAAGTCAGCCCCAGCATTTT. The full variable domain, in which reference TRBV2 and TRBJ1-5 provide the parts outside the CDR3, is EPEVTQTPSHQVTQMGQEVILRCVPISNHLYFYWYRQILGQKVEFLVSFYNNEISEKSEIFDDQFSVERPDGSNFTLKIRSTKLEDSAMYFCASLPVTGGSQPQHFGDGTRLSIL.

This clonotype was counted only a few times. The CDR3 nucleotides are TGTGCCAGCAGCCCCAGCGGGAGGAGCTCCTACGAGCAGTACTTC. This codes for CASSPSGRSSYEQYF. V usage is TRBV5-4 and J usage is TRBJ2-7; TRBD2 aligns across 9 bases. Germline values: CDR1 SGHNT, CDR2 YYREEE (reference sequence). The CDR3 has 15 amino acids. Losses at the gene ends were 4 bases for V and 0 bases for J; bases not matched to a gene: 5.

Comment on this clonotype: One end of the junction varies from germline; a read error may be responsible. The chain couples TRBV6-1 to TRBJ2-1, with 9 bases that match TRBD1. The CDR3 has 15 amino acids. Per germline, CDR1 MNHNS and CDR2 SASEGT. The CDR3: CASSLDRGTYNGQFF. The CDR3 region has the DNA TGTGCCAGCAGCCTCGACAGGGGGACCTACAATGGGCAGTTCTTC.

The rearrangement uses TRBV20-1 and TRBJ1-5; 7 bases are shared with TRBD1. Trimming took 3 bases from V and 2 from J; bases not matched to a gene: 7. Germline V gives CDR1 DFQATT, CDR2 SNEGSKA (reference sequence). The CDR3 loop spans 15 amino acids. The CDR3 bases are TGCAGTGCTAGTGATAGTACAGGGGGCAATCAGCCCCAGCATTTT. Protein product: CSASDSTGGNQPQHF.

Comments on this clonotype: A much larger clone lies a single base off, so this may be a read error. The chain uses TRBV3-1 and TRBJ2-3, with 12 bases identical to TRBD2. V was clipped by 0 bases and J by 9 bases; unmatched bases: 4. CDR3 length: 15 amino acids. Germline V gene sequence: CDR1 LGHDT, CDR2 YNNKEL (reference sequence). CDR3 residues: CASSQEGTSGWTQYF. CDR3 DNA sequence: TGTGCCAGCAGCCAAGAAGGGACTAGCGGGTGGACGCAGTATTTT.

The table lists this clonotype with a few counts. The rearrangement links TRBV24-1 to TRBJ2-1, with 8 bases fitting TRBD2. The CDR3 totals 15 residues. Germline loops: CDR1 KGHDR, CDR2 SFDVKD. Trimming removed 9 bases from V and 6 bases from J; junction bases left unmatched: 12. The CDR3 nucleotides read TGTGCCACCGCCCCGGGGGGGGCGCGAGGCAATGAGCAGTTCTTC. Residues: CATAPGGARGNEQFF.

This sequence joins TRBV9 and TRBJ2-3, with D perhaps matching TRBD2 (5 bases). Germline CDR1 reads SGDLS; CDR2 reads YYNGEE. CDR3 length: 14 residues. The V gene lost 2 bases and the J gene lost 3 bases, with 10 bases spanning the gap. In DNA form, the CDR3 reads TGTGCCAGCAGCGTGAGGGAATATACAGATACGCAGTATTTT. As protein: CASSVREYTDTQYF.

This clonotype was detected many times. CDR3 protein: CASTLAGGPYNEQFF. In DNA, the CDR3 is TGTGCCAGCACTTTAGCGGGAGGGCCTTACAATGAGCAGTTCTTC. V is TRBV2 and J is TRBJ2-1; TRBD2 matches 11 bases. CDR1 is SNHLY, CDR2 FYNNEI, per germline. With V trimmed by 7 bases and J by 4 bases, 6 bases remained unmatched. This CDR3 comprises 15 residues.

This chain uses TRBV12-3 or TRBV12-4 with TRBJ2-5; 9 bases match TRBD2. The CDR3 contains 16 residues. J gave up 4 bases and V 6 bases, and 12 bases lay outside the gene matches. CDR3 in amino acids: CASSQGLAGGRETQYF. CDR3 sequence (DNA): TGTGCCAGCAGCCAAGGCCTGGCGGGAGGGCGAGAGACCCAGTACTTC.

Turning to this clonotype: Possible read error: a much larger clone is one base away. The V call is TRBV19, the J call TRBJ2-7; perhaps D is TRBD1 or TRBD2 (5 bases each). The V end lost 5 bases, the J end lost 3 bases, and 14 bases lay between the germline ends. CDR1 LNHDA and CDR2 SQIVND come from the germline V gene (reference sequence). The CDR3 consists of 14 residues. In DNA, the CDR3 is TGTGCCAGTAGTTCTCGGGACGCCAACTACGAGCAGTACTTC. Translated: CASSSRDANYEQYF.

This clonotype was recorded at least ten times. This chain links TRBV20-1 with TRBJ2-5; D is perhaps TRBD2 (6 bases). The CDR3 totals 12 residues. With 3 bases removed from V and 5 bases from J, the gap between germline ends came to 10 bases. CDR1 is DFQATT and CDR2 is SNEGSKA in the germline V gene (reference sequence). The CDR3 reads CSASQEGETQYF. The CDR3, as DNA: TGCAGTGCTAGTCAGGAGGGGGAGACCCAGTACTTC.

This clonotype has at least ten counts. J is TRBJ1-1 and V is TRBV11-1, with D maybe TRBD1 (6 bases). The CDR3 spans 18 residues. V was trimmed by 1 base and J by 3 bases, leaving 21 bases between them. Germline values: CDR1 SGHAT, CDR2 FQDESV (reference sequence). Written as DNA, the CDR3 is TGTGCCAGCAGCTTAGGCCTGTATCAACAGGGCGTCGACACTGAAGCTTTCTTT. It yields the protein CASSLGLYQQGVDTEAFF.

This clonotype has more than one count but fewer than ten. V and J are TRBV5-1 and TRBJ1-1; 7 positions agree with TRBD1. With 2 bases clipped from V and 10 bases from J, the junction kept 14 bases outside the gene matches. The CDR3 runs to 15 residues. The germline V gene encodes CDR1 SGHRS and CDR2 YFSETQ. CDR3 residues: CASSLSGTEGDGAFF. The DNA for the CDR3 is TGCGCCAGCAGCTTATCCGGGACAGAGGGGGACGGAGCTTTCTTT. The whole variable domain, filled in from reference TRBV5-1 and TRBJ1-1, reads KAGVTQTPRYLIKTRGQQVTLSCSPISGHRSVSWYQQTPGQGLQFLFEYFSETQRNKGNFPGRFSGRQFSNSRSEMNVSTLELGDSALYLCASSLSGTEGDGAFFGQGTRLTVV.